A selection of T cell receptor beta chains follows, all from one sample in a study of blood T cell repertoires in COVID-19. Generated by immunoSEQ multiplex PCR, the TCRdb table keeps only in-frame clones and is missing some. The sample records approximately 170,000 clones, about 85% being singletons. Sequenced input: PBMCs or T cells enriched from blood (not recorded which). These receptors were obtained from a woman in her fifties or sixties who had recovered from COVID-19. Both conserved end residues are part of each CDR3. D genes are given only for firm matches. Clone size, where shown, is once, few, many, or a class for clones that have expanded.

CDR3aa | CDR3nt | d_gene | j_gene | v_gene | abundance
CASSFTTSGAHNEQFF | TGTGCCAGCAGTTTCACAACTAGCGGGGCTCACAATGAGCAGTTCTTC | TRBD2 | TRBJ2-1 | TRBV6-5 | NA
CASSLAGTSGSADTQYF | TGTGCCAGCAGCTTAGCAGGGACTAGCGGGAGTGCAGATACGCAGTATTTT | TRBD2 | TRBJ2-3 | TRBV7-2 | NA
CASRTSIQETQYF | TGTGCCAGCAGGACTAGCATCCAAGAGACCCAGTACTTC | TRBD2 | TRBJ2-5 | TRBV12-3/TRBV12-4 | NA
CASSTPSVPAYEQYF | TGTGCCAGCAGCACACCATCTGTGCCAGCCTACGAGCAGTACTTC | NA | TRBJ2-7 | TRBV28 | once
CASSPTEANTGELFF | TGTGCCAGCAGCCCGACAGAGGCGAACACCGGGGAGCTGTTTTTT | NA | TRBJ2-2 | TRBV14 | NA
CASSQVGRAEQYF | TGTGCCAGTAGCCAGGTAGGGAGGGCCGAGCAGTACTTC | TRBD2 | TRBJ2-7 | TRBV19 | NA
CASSSPGTSGGTAYNEQFF | TGTGCCAGCAGCTCTCCCGGGACTAGCGGGGGCACCGCCTACAATGAGCAGTTCTTC | TRBD2 | TRBJ2-1 | TRBV2 | NA
CASGAGLSGSSGMAGANVLTF | TGCGCCAGCGGGGCTGGGCTTAGCGGGAGTAGCGGTATGGCTGGGGCCAACGTCCTGACTTTC | TRBD2 | TRBJ2-6 | TRBV5-1 | NA
CASSLPGLKTGELFF | TGTGCCAGCAGCTTGCCGGGACTTAAAACCGGGGAGCTGTTTTTT | NA | TRBJ2-2 | TRBV7-2 | NA
CAFPGQNTEAFF | TGTGCCTTCCCAGGGCAGAACACTGAAGCTTTCTTT | NA | TRBJ1-1 | TRBV30 | once
CASSVGGWDSYGYTF | TGTGCCAGCAGCGTAGGGGGTTGGGACAGCTATGGCTACACCTTC | TRBD1 | TRBJ1-2 | TRBV9 | NA
CASSQDPGAGGIYNEQFF | TGCGCCAGCAGCCAAGATCCCGGGGCGGGAGGGATATACAATGAGCAGTTCTTC | TRBD2 | TRBJ2-1 | TRBV4-1 | NA
CASANRDRATGELFF | TGTGCCAGCGCCAACCGGGACAGGGCCACCGGGGAGCTGTTTTTT | TRBD1 | TRBJ2-2 | TRBV19 | NA
CATSRRPGGELFF | TGTGCCACCAGCAGAAGACCGGGCGGGGAGCTGTTTTTT | NA | TRBJ2-2 | TRBV15 | NA
CASSLPGHNYEQYF | TGTGCCAGCAGCCTGCCGGGACACAACTACGAGCAGTACTTC | NA | TRBJ2-7 | TRBV7-2 | NA
CASSLAGVLFF | TGTGCCAGCAGCTTAGCGGGAGTACTGTTCTTC | TRBD2 | TRBJ2-1 | TRBV28 | NA
CASGSTSGGKETQYF | TGTGCCAGCGGCTCGACTAGCGGGGGGAAAGAGACCCAGTACTTC | TRBD2 | TRBJ2-5 | TRBV5-5 | NA
CASSQGSHGYTF | TGTGCCAGCTCCCAGGGGAGCCATGGCTACACCTTC | NA | TRBJ1-2 | TRBV6-5 | NA
CASSYKGGGLAEAFF | TGTGCCAGCAGTTACAAAGGCGGTGGGTTGGCTGAAGCTTTCTTT | NA | TRBJ1-1 | TRBV6-5 | NA
CASSLSGLAGVKDTQYF | TGTGCCAGCAGCTTAAGCGGACTAGCGGGAGTAAAAGATACGCAGTATTTT | TRBD2 | TRBJ2-3 | TRBV7-3 | NA
CASSYSAAMGHYEQYF | TGTGCCAGCAGTTACTCGGCGGCCATGGGGCACTACGAGCAGTACTTC | NA | TRBJ2-7 | TRBV6-2/TRBV6-3 | few
CASSAYRAGELFF | TGTGCCAGCAGTGCATACAGGGCCGGGGAGCTGTTTTTT | NA | TRBJ2-2 | TRBV2 | NA
CASSLPSGGNNEQFF | TGTGCCAGCAGCTTGCCCAGCGGGGGGAACAATGAGCAGTTCTTC | TRBD2 | TRBJ2-1 | TRBV5-4 | NA
CASSLRTAPYEKLFF | TGTGCCAGCAGCTTGAGGACAGCTCCTTATGAAAAACTGTTTTTT | NA | TRBJ1-4 | TRBV5-4 | NA
CASSLQGVNEQFF | TGCGCCAGCAGCTTACAGGGGGTCAATGAGCAGTTCTTC | TRBD1 | TRBJ2-1 | TRBV5-1 | NA
CATSDESYNEQFF | TGTGCCACCAGTGATGAGTCTTACAATGAGCAGTTCTTC | NA | TRBJ2-1 | TRBV24-1 | once
CASSQPGLAAYNEQFF | TGTGCCAGCAGCCAACCAGGACTAGCCGCCTACAATGAGCAGTTCTTC | TRBD2 | TRBJ2-1 | TRBV7-2 | once
CASSQDWGPTNEKLFF | TGCGCCAGCAGCCAAGATTGGGGGCCAACTAATGAAAAACTGTTTTTT | NA | TRBJ1-4 | TRBV4-3 | NA
CASSYSPSGTEEQYF | TGTGCCAGCAGTTACTCCCCTTCCGGGACTGAGGAGCAGTACTTC | NA | TRBJ2-7 | TRBV6-5 | NA
CASSLRGGSETQYF | TGTGCCAGCAGCTTAAGGGGGGGTTCGGAGACCCAGTACTTC | TRBD2 | TRBJ2-5 | TRBV7-3 | NA
CATSDFHGGRVFF | TGTGCCACCAGTGATTTCCACGGGGGGAGGGTGTTCTTC | TRBD2 | TRBJ2-1 | TRBV24-1 | NA
CASSPGQIPGYTF | TGTGCCAGCAGCCCGGGACAGATCCCTGGCTACACCTTC | TRBD1 | TRBJ1-2 | TRBV9 | NA
CASSLVSTSTDTQYF | TGTGCCAGCAGCTTAGTCTCTACTAGCACAGATACGCAGTATTTT | NA | TRBJ2-3 | TRBV7-9 | NA
CASSQLGEVREQYF | TGCGCCAGCAGCCAACTAGGGGAGGTACGGGAGCAGTACTTC | NA | TRBJ2-7 | TRBV4-3 | many
CASSKNQGPPDTQYF | TGTGCCAGCAGCAAGAATCAGGGCCCCCCAGATACGCAGTATTTT | NA | TRBJ2-3 | TRBV5-4 | NA
CASSAAGTGGAGNTIYF | TGTGCCAGCAGCGCGGCCGGGACAGGGGGCGCCGGAAACACCATATATTTT | TRBD1 | TRBJ1-3 | TRBV9 | NA
CASSPRDRSYTDTQYF | TGTGCCAGCTCACCTAGGGACAGGAGCTACACAGATACGCAGTATTTT | TRBD1 | TRBJ2-3 | TRBV18 | NA
CATAGQGREKLFF | TGTGCCACCGCTGGACAGGGAAGGGAAAAACTGTTTTTT | TRBD1 | TRBJ1-4 | TRBV7-9 | NA
CASSQSVIGGPYNEQFF | TGTGCCAGCAGCCAGTCGGTAATAGGCGGCCCCTACAATGAGCAGTTCTTC | NA | TRBJ2-1 | TRBV5-4 | NA
CASSYPQGDTYEQYF | TGTGCCAGCAGTTACCCCCAGGGGGATACCTACGAGCAGTACTTC | TRBD1 | TRBJ2-7 | TRBV6-2/TRBV6-3 | NA
CASSLGEETQYF | TGTGCCAGCAGCTTAGGAGAAGAGACCCAGTACTTC | NA | TRBJ2-5 | TRBV7-2 | NA
CASSQDDSGGVGTGELFF | TGTGCCAGCAGCCAAGACGACTCCGGGGGGGTCGGCACCGGGGAGCTGTTTTTT | TRBD2 | TRBJ2-2 | TRBV3-1/TRBV3-2 | once
CASSRPTGGRVYEQYF | TGTGCCAGCAGTCGCCCCACTGGCGGGCGGGTATACGAGCAGTACTTC | NA | TRBJ2-7 | TRBV6-2/TRBV6-3 | NA
CASSPPPGRNQPQHF | TGTGCCAGCTCACCACCGCCAGGCCGCAATCAGCCCCAGCATTTT | NA | TRBJ1-5 | TRBV18 | NA
CASSVRQGAYEQYF | TGTGCCAGCAGTGTTCGTCAGGGGGCGTACGAGCAGTACTTC | TRBD1 | TRBJ2-7 | TRBV2 | once
CASSITSGYEQYF | TGCGCCAGCAGCATTACTAGCGGGTACGAGCAGTACTTC | TRBD2 | TRBJ2-7 | TRBV4-1 | NA
CASSTSGGPQGEQYF | TGTGCCAGTAGTACCTCCGGGGGCCCACAGGGGGAGCAGTACTTC | NA | TRBJ2-7 | TRBV19 | many
CASSPGQVSGNTIYF | TGTGCCAGCAGCCCCGGACAGGTGTCAGGAAACACCATATATTTT | TRBD1 | TRBJ1-3 | TRBV4-2 | NA
CASSSRGGSIHNEQFF | TGTGCCAGTAGTTCCCGGGGGGGTAGTATTCACAATGAGCAGTTCTTC | TRBD2 | TRBJ2-1 | TRBV19 | NA
CASSQRQGAGSPLHF | TGTGCCAGCAGCCAAAGACAGGGAGCGGGTTCACCCCTCCACTTT | TRBD1 | TRBJ1-6 | TRBV3-1/TRBV3-2 | NA
CASSSPGGLKLNTEAFF | TGTGCCAGCAGTTCCCCGGGGGGGCTAAAATTGAACACTGAAGCTTTCTTT | NA | TRBJ1-1 | TRBV28 | NA
CASSLGDRGNQPQHF | TGTGCCAGCAGCTTAGGGGACAGGGGCAATCAGCCCCAGCATTTT | TRBD1 | TRBJ1-5 | TRBV7-9 | NA
CSATFFNEQFF | TGCAGTGCTACCTTTTTCAATGAGCAGTTCTTC | NA | TRBJ2-1 | TRBV20-1 | NA
CAISPGQGSTGELFF | TGTGCCATCAGCCCGGGACAGGGAAGCACCGGGGAGCTGTTTTTT | TRBD1 | TRBJ2-2 | TRBV10-3 | NA
CASSRTSGRFPYNEQFF | TGTGCCAGCAGCCGGACTAGCGGGAGGTTCCCATACAATGAGCAGTTCTTC | TRBD2 | TRBJ2-1 | TRBV27 | NA